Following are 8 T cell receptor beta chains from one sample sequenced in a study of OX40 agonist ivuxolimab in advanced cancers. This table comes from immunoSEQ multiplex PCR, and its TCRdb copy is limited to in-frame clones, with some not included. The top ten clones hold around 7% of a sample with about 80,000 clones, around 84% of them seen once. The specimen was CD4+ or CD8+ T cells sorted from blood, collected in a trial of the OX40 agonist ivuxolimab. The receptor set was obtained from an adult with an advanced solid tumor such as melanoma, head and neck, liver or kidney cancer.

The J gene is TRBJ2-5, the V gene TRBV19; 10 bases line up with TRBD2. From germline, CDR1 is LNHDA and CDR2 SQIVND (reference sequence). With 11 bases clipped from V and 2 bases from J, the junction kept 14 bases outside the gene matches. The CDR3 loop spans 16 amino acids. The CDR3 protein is CAGIERGGLHQETQYF. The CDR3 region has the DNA TGTGCCGGGATCGAGCGGGGGGGTCTTCATCAAGAGACCCAGTACTTC.

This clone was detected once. In nucleotides, the CDR3 is TGTGCCAGCAGTCCTGGGGTACCCGGGGAGCTGTTTTTT. Protein sequence: CASSPGVPGELFF. This chain joins TRBV6-5 and TRBJ2-2, with D hard to call. V lost 5 bases and J lost 6, with 10 bases in between. Germline CDR1 MNHEY, CDR2 SVGAGI. The CDR3 length is 13 residues.

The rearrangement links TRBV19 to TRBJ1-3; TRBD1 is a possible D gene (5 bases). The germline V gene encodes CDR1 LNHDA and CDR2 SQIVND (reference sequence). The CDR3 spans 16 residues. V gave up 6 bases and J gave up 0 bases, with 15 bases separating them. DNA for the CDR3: TGTGCCAGTAGCGATAACAGGACCCCCTCTGGAAACACCATATATTTT. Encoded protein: CASSDNRTPSGNTIYF.

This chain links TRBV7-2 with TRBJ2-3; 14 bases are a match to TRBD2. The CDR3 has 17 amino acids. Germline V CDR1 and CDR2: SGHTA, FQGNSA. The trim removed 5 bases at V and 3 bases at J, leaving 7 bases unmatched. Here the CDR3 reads CASSLGLAGGGTDTQYF. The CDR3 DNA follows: TGTGCCAGCAGCCTTGGACTAGCGGGGGGTGGTACAGATACGCAGTATTTT.

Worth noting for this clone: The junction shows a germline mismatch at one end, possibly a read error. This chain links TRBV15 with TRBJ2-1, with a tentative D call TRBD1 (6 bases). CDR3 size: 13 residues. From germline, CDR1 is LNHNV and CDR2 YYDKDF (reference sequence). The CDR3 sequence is CATRRGRGNEQFF. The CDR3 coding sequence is TGTGCCACCCGCAGGGGTCGGGGCAATGAGCAGTTCTTC.

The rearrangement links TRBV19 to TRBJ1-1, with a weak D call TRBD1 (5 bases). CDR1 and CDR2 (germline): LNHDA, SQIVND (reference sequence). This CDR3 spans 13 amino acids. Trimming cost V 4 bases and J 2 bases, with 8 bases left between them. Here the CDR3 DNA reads TGTGCCAGTAGTACCCAGGGAAACACTGAAGCTTTCTTT. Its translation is CASSTQGNTEAFF.

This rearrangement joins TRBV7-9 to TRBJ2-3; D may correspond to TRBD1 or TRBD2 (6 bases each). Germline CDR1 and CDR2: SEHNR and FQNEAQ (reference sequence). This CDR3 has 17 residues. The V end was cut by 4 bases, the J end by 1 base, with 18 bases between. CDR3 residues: CASSSPWGARGTDTQYF. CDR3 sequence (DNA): TGTGCCAGCAGCTCGCCATGGGGGGCGCGGGGCACAGATACGCAGTATTTT.

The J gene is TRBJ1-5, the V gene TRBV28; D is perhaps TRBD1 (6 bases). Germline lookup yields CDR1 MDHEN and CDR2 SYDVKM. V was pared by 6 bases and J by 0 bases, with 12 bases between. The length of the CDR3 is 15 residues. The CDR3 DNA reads TGTGCCAGCAGCTACGGACAGTATAGCAATCAGCCCCAGCATTTT. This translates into CASSYGQYSNQPQHF.